Each of the 14 T cell receptor beta chains below was sequenced from the same sample in a study of radiotherapy plus CTLA-4 blockade in lung cancer. This table comes from immunoSEQ multiplex PCR, and its TCRdb copy is limited to in-frame clones, with some not included. The data hold about 70,000 clones, with roughly three quarters observed a single time. The sequencing here drew on peripheral blood, taken from a patient treated with radiotherapy plus ipilimumab. The source of these receptors is a human donor with non-small cell lung cancer whose response to radiotherapy plus ipilimumab could not be evaluated. Some clones in this sample may be carry-over from other donors' samples.

This chain connects TRBV29-1 to TRBJ2-7, with TRBD1 identical over 9 bases. The CDR3 has 12 residues. The ends lost 4 bases at V and 3 bases at J; junction bases unmatched: 1. The V gene's germline CDR1 is SQVTM and CDR2 ANQGSEA. The DNA of the CDR3 is TGCAGCGTTGGGGACAGGGACTACGAGCAGTACTTC. It codes for CSVGDRDYEQYF.

The sample holds one count of this clone. The V gene is TRBV5-4, the J gene TRBJ2-1; TRBD2 matches at 13 bases. CDR1 SGHNT and CDR2 YYREEE come from the germline V gene (reference sequence). The V gene end was trimmed by 2 bases and the J gene end by 6 bases; junction bases not matched to a gene: 5. This CDR3 is 16 amino acids long. CDR3 coding DNA: TGTGCCAGCAGCTTTCCGGGACTAGCGGGAATCAATGAGCAGTTCTTC. This codes for CASSFPGLAGINEQFF.

The J gene is TRBJ2-1, the V gene TRBV27, with 12 bases lining up with TRBD2. There are 19 residues in the CDR3. The V gene's germline CDR1 is MNHEY and CDR2 SMNVEV (reference sequence). V shed 5 bases, J shed 0 bases, and the junction held 11 bases outside the gene matches. Here the CDR3 DNA reads TGTGCCAGCAGTATACTAGCGGGGGGCCTCCGTCGCTCCTACAATGAGCAGTTCTTC. Protein: CASSILAGGLRRSYNEQFF.

The chain recombines TRBV28 with TRBJ1-4; D is ambiguous. Trimming left V 3 bases short and J 5 bases short, with 19 bases between. The germline gives CDR1 MDHEN, CDR2 SYDVKM. The CDR3 length is 17 residues. The CDR3 DNA reads as TGTGCCAGCAGTTTCTCACCGTACAGAGCCCAAAATGAAAAACTGTTTTTT. It translates to CASSFSPYRAQNEKLFF.

V is TRBV5-1 and J is TRBJ2-2; 7 nucleotides line up with TRBD1. This CDR3 comprises 16 residues. Losses at the gene ends were 1 base for V and 2 bases for J; bases not matched to a gene: 5. Germline V gives CDR1 SGHRS, CDR2 YFSETQ. The CDR3 loop is CASSLSRQGNTGELFF. CDR3 in DNA: TGCGCCAGCAGCTTGTCGCGACAGGGAAACACCGGGGAGCTGTTTTTT.

The chain uses TRBV6-1 and TRBJ1-4; D is unresolved. Germline V gene data show CDR1 as MNHNS and CDR2 as SASEGT. V lost 3 bases and J 7 bases, leaving 12 bases between the germline ends. The CDR3 length is 14 residues. CDR3 in amino acids: CASSEEVVAEKLFF. CDR3 coding DNA: TGTGCCAGCAGTGAGGAGGTGGTGGCTGAAAAACTGTTTTTT.

The V gene is TRBV20-1, the J gene TRBJ2-5; D is ambiguous. Trimming removed 5 bases from V and 5 bases from J, with 9 bases in between. There are 11 residues in the CDR3. Germline-derived CDR1 and CDR2 are DFQATT and SNEGSKA (reference sequence). The CDR3 here is CSARLGETQYF. The CDR3 DNA follows: TGCAGTGCTCGACTCGGCGAGACCCAGTACTTC.

The genes are TRBV20-1 and TRBJ2-1, with a weak D call TRBD1 (5 bases). CDR3 length: 11 residues. CDR1 DFQATT and CDR2 SNEGSKA come from the germline V gene (reference sequence). Trimming pared 0 bases from V and 16 bases from J, leaving 13 bases between. CDR3 sequence reads: CSARDKGADFF. The CDR3 coding sequence is TGCAGTGCTAGAGATAAAGGGGCGGATTTCTTC.

The V and J genes are TRBV9 and TRBJ2-7; weak D call: TRBD2 (5 bases). The CDR3 is 13 amino acids. Germline values: CDR1 SGDLS, CDR2 YYNGEE. V lost 3 bases to trimming and J lost 2 bases, with 9 bases between them. CDR3 nucleotide sequence: TGTGCCAGCAGCGCACACGGGACCTACGAGCAGTACTTC. Its translation: CASSAHGTYEQYF.

A note on this clone: At one end, the junction sequence differs from germline, possibly due to a read error. The J gene is TRBJ2-7, the V gene TRBV5-1; a possible D gene is TRBD2 (5 bases). Germline-derived CDR1 and CDR2 are SGHRS and YFSETQ. The CDR3 sequence is 13 residues long. The CDR3 DNA reads as TGCGCCAGCAGCTTAACGGAGGTCTACGGGCAGTACTTC. Translating gives CASSLTEVYGQYF.

The V and J genes are TRBV7-2 and TRBJ1-6; D is undetermined. Germline V gene lookup returns CDR1 SGHTA and CDR2 FQGNSA. This CDR3 is 13 amino acids long. V was trimmed by 3 bases and J by 8 bases, leaving 8 bases between them. CDR3 amino acids: CASSFIGDSPLHF. CDR3 sequence (DNA): TGTGCCAGCAGCTTCATCGGGGATTCACCCCTCCACTTT.

J is TRBJ2-1 and V is TRBV10-3; 9 nucleotides match TRBD2. The CDR3 loop spans 16 amino acids. The V segment lost 8 bases and the J segment 4 bases; nucleotides outside the gene matches: 12. Per the germline V gene, CDR1 is ENHRY and CDR2 is SYGVKD. DNA for the CDR3: TGTGCCATCGGTGGGGCGGGGGGGAAGATTTACAATGAGCAGTTCTTC. This sequence encodes CAIGGAGGKIYNEQFF.

In this sample, this clone turned up a few times. This chain joins TRBV4-3 and TRBJ1-4; D is ambiguous. The CDR3 is 15 residues long. Trimming removed 0 bases from V and 4 bases from J, with 9 bases in between. The germline V gene has CDR1 LGHNA and CDR2 YSLEER. The CDR3 sequence is CASSQEPGFNEKLFF. DNA of the CDR3: TGCGCCAGCAGCCAAGAGCCGGGGTTTAATGAAAAACTGTTTTTT.

The V and J genes are TRBV28 and TRBJ2-7, with TRBD2 as a possible D gene (5 bases). V was clipped by 2 bases and J by 3 bases, with 14 bases between them. Germline loops: CDR1 MDHEN, CDR2 SYDVKM. CDR3 length: 15 amino acids. CDR3 in amino acids: CASSLDMREGYEQYF. Written as DNA, the CDR3 is TGTGCCAGCAGTTTAGACATGAGGGAAGGCTACGAGCAGTACTTC. Supplemented by reference TRBV28 and TRBJ2-7, the full variable domain reads DVKVTQSSRYLVKRTGEKVFLECVQDMDHENMFWYRQDPGLGLRLIYFSYDVKMKEKGDIPEGYSVSREKKERFSLILESASTNQTSMYLCASSLDMREGYEQYFGPGTRLTVT.